The T cell receptor (beta chain) under discussion was sequenced for a study of radiotherapy plus CTLA-4 blockade in lung cancer. At the level of the study: The study recorded objective responses in around a sixth of patients and disease control in 31%. Study results and caveats: Clones derived from tumor TCRs expanded in blood after radiotherapy plus ipilimumab.

V lost 8 bases to trimming and J lost 3 bases; unmatched junction nucleotides: 12. Germline CDR1 SNHLY, CDR2 FYNNEI. This CDR3 has 16 amino acids. Regarding this clone: The target antigen is unknown.

Here immunoSEQ multiplex PCR was the method, and the copy in TCRdb shows in-frame clones only, minus some. The sample consists of approximately 69,000 clones, around 73% of them appearing once. Sample: peripheral blood, taken from a patient treated with radiotherapy plus ipilimumab. The receptor comes from a human donor with non-small cell lung cancer who had a complete response to radiotherapy plus ipilimumab. The J gene is TRBJ2-3, the V gene TRBV2; the match to TRBD1 covers 9 bases. CDR3 protein: CASENPGQGPTDTQYF. As DNA, the CDR3 is TGTGCCAGCGAAAACCCGGGACAGGGACCGACAGATACGCAGTATTTT.